The present entry profiles one T cell receptor (beta chain) with its context. This sample stems from a study of blood T cell repertoires in COVID-19. Study overall: The origin of the acute and convalescent COVID-19 samples was the United States, Italy and Spain. Sample material is recorded as cDNA or gDNA derived from T cells, B-cell-depleted T cells, or PBMCs.

In the authors' methods: Amplifying reference gene primers gave estimates of nucleated cell counts. Measured with immunoSEQ multiplex PCR; TCRdb has only the in-frame clones, and not every one. V and J calls and clone size are copied from that table; D and trimming were computed from the DNA. The sample lists approximately 200,000 clones; approximately 83% were seen once. The specimen was peripheral blood. The sequence was obtained from a woman in her thirties who had recovered from COVID-19.

The chain's CDR3 is CASSLRRQSYEQYF. In DNA, the CDR3 is TGTGCCAGCAGTTTAAGACGACAGTCCTACGAGCAGTACTTC. The chain has TRBV28 and TRBJ2-7; D possibly corresponds to TRBD1 (5 bases). V lost 2 bases and J lost 1, with 9 bases in between. This CDR3 has 14 amino acids. The germline CDR1 and CDR2 sequences are MDHEN and SYDVKM. The full variable domain, rest sourced from reference TRBV28 and TRBJ2-7, is DVKVTQSSRYLVKRTGEKVFLECVQDMDHENMFWYRQDPGLGLRLIYFSYDVKMKEKGDIPEGYSVSREKKERFSLILESASTNQTSMYLCASSLRRQSYEQYFGPGTRLTVT.